This TCR beta chain came from a study of T cells in Graves' hyperthyroidism and ophthalmopathy. About the research overall: Peripheral blood sampling occurred at initial diagnosis, before any treatment.

The CDR3 spans 15 residues. Germline-derived CDR1 and CDR2 are SGHRS and YFSETQ. Trimming pared 0 bases from V and 0 bases from J, leaving 4 bases between. Among the patients, aged 18 to 65, hyperthyroidism was newly diagnosed and had lasted under 2 months. TCR beta CDR3 sequences were amplified from RNA transcripts. First-round RT-PCR of the TCR CDR3 relied on the HTBI primer set. TCRdb used MiXCR to reprocess the multiplex PCR reads, holding one entry per CDR3 protein. The sample comprises some 400,000 distinct CDR3 sequences, 13% of which are singletons, and more than 20% rests with the top ten. The sequence was collected from a man in his thirties or forties with Graves' hyperthyroidism that later progressed to Graves' ophthalmopathy. The sequencing input was blood. V usage is TRBV5-1 and J usage is TRBJ2-6; no reliable D call. CDR3 sequence reads: CASSLVISGANVLTF. CDR3 nucleotides: TGCGCCAGCAGCTTGGTCATCTCTGGGGCCAACGTCCTGACTTTC.